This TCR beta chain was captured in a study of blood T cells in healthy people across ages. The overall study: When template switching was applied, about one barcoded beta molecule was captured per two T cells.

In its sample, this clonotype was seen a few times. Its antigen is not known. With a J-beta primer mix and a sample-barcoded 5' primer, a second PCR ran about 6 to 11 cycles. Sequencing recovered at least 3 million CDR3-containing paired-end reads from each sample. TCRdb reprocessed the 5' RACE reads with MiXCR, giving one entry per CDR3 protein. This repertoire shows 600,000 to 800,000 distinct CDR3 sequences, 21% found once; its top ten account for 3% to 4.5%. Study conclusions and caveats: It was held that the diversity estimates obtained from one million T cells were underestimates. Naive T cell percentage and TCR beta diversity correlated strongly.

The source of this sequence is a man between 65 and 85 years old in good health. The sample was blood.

The CDR3 DNA reads TGCGCCAGCAGCGCGAGTGGACAGGGGGCTCTTACTGAAGCTTTCTTT. This translates into CASSASGQGALTEAFF. The gene calls are TRBV5-1 and TRBJ1-1; 11 bases match TRBD1. This CDR3 region has 16 residues. Germline CDR1 and CDR2: SGHRS and YFSETQ. With V trimmed by 4 bases and J by 5 bases, 10 bases remained unmatched. The whole variable domain, remainder taken from reference TRBV5-1 and TRBJ1-1, is KAGVTQTPRYLIKTRGQQVTLSCSPISGHRSVSWYQQTPGQGLQFLFEYFSETQRNKGNFPGRFSGRQFSNSRSEMNVSTLELGDSALYLCASSASGQGALTEAFFGQGTRLTVV.